One and the same sample provided the 29 T cell receptor beta chains below, sequenced in a study of immune cell composition in non-small cell lung cancer. The protocol was immunoSEQ multiplex PCR, while the TCRdb copy is restricted to in-frame clones and leaves out a portion. The sample holds 3,500 to 4,500 clones, around 68% seen once. Sequencing was carried out using lung tumor tissue. These receptors were obtained from a human donor with non-small cell lung cancer.

The genes are TRBV4-3 and TRBJ2-7, with 11 bases identical to TRBD2. The length of the CDR3 is 14 residues. CDR1 LGHNA and CDR2 YSLEER come from the germline V gene. Trimming at V came to 3 bases and at J to 3 bases, leaving 1 base not matched to a gene. The CDR3 region has the DNA TGCGCCAGCAGCCAGGGACTAGCGGACTACGAGCAGTACTTC. This gives the protein CASSQGLADYEQYF.

CDR3 nucleotides: TGTGCCAGCAGCTTGGAAAGGGGACTAGCGGGAGTAGATACGCAGTATTTT. Translation: CASSLERGLAGVDTQYF. The chain joins TRBV5-5 to TRBJ2-3; 14 positions agree with TRBD2. Germline V lookup: CDR1 SGHKS, CDR2 YYEKEE (reference sequence). The V and J ends lost 0 bases and 5 bases, in that order; junction bases with no gene match: 5. This CDR3 has 17 amino acids.

This clone was seen a handful of times. The chain combines TRBV2 with TRBJ1-2; 10 bases are shared with TRBD1. J gave up 8 bases and V 6 bases, and 12 bases lay outside the gene matches. Germline V gene data show CDR1 as SNHLY and CDR2 as FYNNEI. This CDR3 spans 15 amino acids. For the CDR3, the DNA is TGTGCCAGCAGCGTCTCCGGGACAGGGGCGCGGGGCTACACCTTC. Translation: CASSVSGTGARGYTF.

This rearrangement joins TRBV7-9 to TRBJ2-7, with 11 bases aligning to TRBD1. Germline V lookup: CDR1 SEHNR, CDR2 FQNEAQ (reference sequence). The CDR3 runs 14 residues. V dropped 4 bases and J dropped 3; count of bases not matched to a gene: 2. The CDR3 is CASSSGQGVYEQYF. DNA of the CDR3: TGTGCCAGCAGCTCGGGACAGGGGGTCTACGAGCAGTACTTC.

This clone was seen a few times. The chain combines TRBV7-9 with TRBJ1-2; 7 nucleotides agree with TRBD1. With 5 bases clipped from V and 2 bases from J, the junction kept 5 bases outside the gene matches. This CDR3 spans 14 amino acids. The V gene's germline CDR1 is SEHNR and CDR2 FQNEAQ (reference sequence). The DNA for the CDR3 is TGTGCCAGCAGCAGCCGGACAGGAAACTATGGCTACACCTTC. Translation gives CASSSRTGNYGYTF.

This sequence joins TRBV18 and TRBJ1-6, with 8 bases fitting TRBD1. This CDR3 contains 15 residues. Trimming at V came to 3 bases and at J to 7 bases, leaving 5 bases not matched to a gene. CDR1 and CDR2 (germline): KGHSH, LQKENI. The DNA of the CDR3 is TGTGCCAGCTCACCGGGTCGGACAGGGAATTCACCCCTCCACTTT. It translates to CASSPGRTGNSPLHF.

The rearrangement joins TRBV27 to TRBJ1-3; TRBD1 aligns across 7 bases. Germline V gene data show CDR1 as MNHEY and CDR2 as SMNVEV (reference sequence). After removal of 1 base from V and 1 base from J, the junction contained 4 bases not matched to a gene. The CDR3 sequence is 16 residues long. Here the CDR3 DNA reads TGTGCCAGCAGTTTATTGGGACAGTTGTCTGGAAACACCATATATTTT. It codes for CASSLLGQLSGNTIYF.

The rearrangement links TRBV7-7 to TRBJ2-2; 7 bases match TRBD2. Germline-derived CDR1 and CDR2 are SSHAT and FNYEAQ (reference sequence). V lost 1 base, J lost 3 bases, and 2 bases stayed unmatched. The CDR3 has 15 residues. CDR3 coding DNA: TGTGCCAGCAGCTTAGGGGGGGGAGACACCGGGGAGCTGTTTTTT. It is translated as CASSLGGGDTGELFF.

The chain combines TRBV6-1 with TRBJ2-3, with TRBD2 identical over 7 bases. Germline V CDR1 and CDR2: MNHNS, SASEGT. This CDR3 has 15 residues. Unmatched junction bases numbered 4, after V lost 1 base and J lost 3 bases. CDR3 residues: CASSEVGSGTDTQYF. The CDR3 DNA reads as TGTGCCAGCAGTGAAGTCGGTAGCGGGACAGATACGCAGTATTTT.

This clone was picked up a small number of times. V and J are TRBV29-1 and TRBJ1-1; maybe TRBD1 (6 bases). CDR1 is SQVTM and CDR2 is ANQGSEA in the germline V gene. The CDR3 contains 15 residues. V lost 3 bases and J lost 0, with 14 bases in between. The CDR3 spells CSVDGVGGVNTEAFF. In nucleotides, the CDR3 is TGCAGCGTTGATGGGGTAGGGGGTGTGAACACTGAAGCTTTCTTT.

The count of this clone is one. This chain connects TRBV7-2 to TRBJ2-7, with 10 bases matching TRBD1. The length of the CDR3 is 15 residues. Germline loops: CDR1 SGHTA, CDR2 FQGNSA. V lost 2 bases to trimming and J lost 2 bases; unmatched junction nucleotides: 3. Here the CDR3 DNA reads TGTGCCAGCAGCTTAACCGGGACAGGGGCCTACGAGCAGTACTTC. Protein: CASSLTGTGAYEQYF. Full variable domain (missing parts from reference TRBV7-2 and TRBJ2-7): GAGVSQSPSNKVTEKGKDVELRCDPISGHTALYWYRQSLGQGLEFLIYFQGNSAPDKSGLPSDRFSAERTGGSVSTLTIQRTQQEDSAVYLCASSLTGTGAYEQYFGPGTRLTVT.

The gene calls are TRBV5-1 and TRBJ2-3, with 7 nucleotides matching TRBD2. This CDR3 spans 15 amino acids. J lost 1 base, V lost 5 bases, and 7 bases had no gene match. Germline assignment: CDR1 SGHRS and CDR2 YFSETQ. CDR3 nucleotides: TGCGCCAGCAGATATGCGGGGGAGCGCACAGATACGCAGTATTTT. As protein: CASRYAGERTDTQYF.

This clone was observed a handful of times. V gene TRBV12-1 combines with J gene TRBJ1-1; the DNA was not compared with TRBD1, the D call given in the table. TRBV12-1 counts as a pseudogene. There are 17 residues in the CDR3. The CDR3 is CASSFAGTGGRWTEAFF. For the CDR3, the DNA is TGTGCCAGCAGCTTTGCGGGGACAGGGGGCCGGTGGACTGAAGCTTTCTTT.

The chain joins TRBV5-5 to TRBJ1-5, with 12 bases lining up with TRBD1. This CDR3 has 16 residues. The germline CDR1 and CDR2 sequences are SGHKS and YYEKEE (reference sequence). The trim removed 2 bases at V and 6 bases at J, leaving 6 bases unmatched. The CDR3 nucleotides read TGTGCCAGCAGCTTCTCCTCGGGACAGGGGGCTCAGCCCCAGCATTTT. This sequence encodes CASSFSSGQGAQPQHF.

The genes are TRBV27 and TRBJ1-2; possible D gene TRBD1, 6 bases. Germline CDR1 MNHEY, CDR2 SMNVEV (reference sequence). This CDR3 is built from 13 residues. V was trimmed by 3 bases and J by 3 bases, leaving 8 bases between them. The CDR3 loop is CASSFQGYYGYTF. The DNA of the CDR3 is TGTGCCAGCAGTTTCCAGGGGTACTATGGCTACACCTTC.

By share, this clone counts as large. Here the CDR3 DNA reads TGTGCCAGCAGCGGGCGGGTCAGCTCGGGCACAGATACGCAGTATTTT. As protein: CASSGRVSSGTDTQYF. V usage is TRBV7-2 and J usage is TRBJ2-3; D possibly corresponds to TRBD2 (5 bases). This CDR3 spans 16 amino acids. Trimming pared 5 bases from V and 1 base from J, leaving 16 bases between. Germline V gives CDR1 SGHTA, CDR2 FQGNSA.

The CDR3 loop is CASSSITRAGYTF. For the CDR3, the DNA is TGTGCCAGCAGCTCTATAACCAGGGCTGGCTACACCTTC. The rearrangement links TRBV7-5 to TRBJ1-2; the table calls TRBD1, which could not be checked here. TRBV7-5 is classified as a pseudogene. The CDR3 is 13 amino acids.

This rearrangement joins TRBV28 to TRBJ2-1, with 11 bases fitting TRBD2. Looked up from germline, CDR1 is MDHEN and CDR2 is SYDVKM. The J segment lost 3 bases and the V segment lost 5 bases, leaving 12 bases of the junction unmatched. The CDR3 has 18 residues. CDR3 sequence reads: CASSAISSGTSGYNEQFF. The CDR3 DNA sequence: TGTGCCAGCAGTGCCATCAGCAGCGGGACTAGCGGCTACAATGAGCAGTTCTTC. Filled out from reference TRBV28 and TRBJ2-1, the complete variable domain reads DVKVTQSSRYLVKRTGEKVFLECVQDMDHENMFWYRQDPGLGLRLIYFSYDVKMKEKGDIPEGYSVSREKKERFSLILESASTNQTSMYLCASSAISSGTSGYNEQFFGPGTRLTVL.

The chain links TRBV9 to TRBJ2-7; TRBD1 might be the D (5 bases). The CDR3 runs 13 residues. V was shortened by 0 bases and J by 3 bases, with 7 bases between the two germline ends. CDR1 and CDR2 (germline): SGDLS, YYNGEE. The CDR3 region is CASSVADNYEQYF. CDR3 nucleotide sequence: TGTGCCAGCAGCGTAGCGGACAACTACGAGCAGTACTTC.

The genes are TRBV21-1 and TRBJ2-7; the D call TRBD2 from the table was never checked on the DNA. TRBV21-1 is an annotated pseudogene. CDR3 size: 15 residues. The CDR3 DNA sequence: TGTGCCAGCAGCAAAATAGGCGGGAGGGCCTACGAGCAGTACTTC. This codes for CASSKIGGRAYEQYF.

The J gene is TRBJ1-1, the V gene TRBV7-2, with no clear D. Per germline, CDR1 SGHTA and CDR2 FQGNSA. With 1 base removed from V and 1 base from J, the gap between germline ends came to 4 bases. The CDR3 extends over 13 amino acids. The CDR3 loop is CASSLDRNTEAFF. The CDR3 DNA reads as TGTGCCAGCAGCTTAGACAGGAACACTGAAGCTTTCTTT.

V is TRBV7-2 and J is TRBJ2-5, with a tentative D call TRBD2 (7 bases). The ends were cut back, 0 bases at V and 2 bases at J, with 13 bases in the middle. This CDR3 comprises 16 residues. CDR1 and CDR2 from the germline V gene are SGHTA and FQGNSA. CDR3 sequence reads: CASSLARGGTQETQYF. CDR3 coding DNA: TGTGCCAGCAGCTTAGCGAGGGGGGGGACTCAAGAGACCCAGTACTTC.

V gene TRBV18 combines with J gene TRBJ1-1, with 7 bases lining up with TRBD1. Trimming cost V 2 bases and J 0 bases; bases outside gene matches: 3. The CDR3 runs to 15 residues. Germline CDR1 is KGHSH and CDR2 is LQKENI. CDR3 DNA: TGTGCCAGCTCACCAGTACAGGGGATGAACACTGAAGCTTTCTTT. Its translation: CASSPVQGMNTEAFF.

This clone was observed a handful of times. V is TRBV7-3 and J is TRBJ2-5; TRBD1 aligns across 8 bases. V lost 5 bases and J lost 4; bases outside the gene matches: 3. This CDR3 has 13 amino acids. Germline V gives CDR1 SGHTA, CDR2 FQGTGA. The CDR3 here is CASSADRGETQYF. For the CDR3, the DNA is TGTGCCAGCAGCGCCGACAGGGGAGAGACCCAGTACTTC.

This chain joins TRBV29-1 and TRBJ2-1, with 7 bases lining up with TRBD1. V trimming: 6 bases; J trimming: 5 bases; junction bases outside the gene matches: 7. This CDR3 is built from 13 residues. Germline assignment: CDR1 SQVTM and CDR2 ANQGSEA. CDR3 region: CSVDRKGDNEQFF. The CDR3 DNA follows: TGCAGCGTGGACAGGAAAGGTGACAATGAGCAGTTCTTC.

This clone has only a few counts. The gene calls are TRBV7-9 and TRBJ1-2; D is unresolved. Germline V gene data show CDR1 as SEHNR and CDR2 as FQNEAQ (reference sequence). Trimming shortened V by 1 base and J by 4 bases, and 10 bases separated the two germline ends. The length of the CDR3 is 14 residues. CDR3 in amino acids: CASSLVAGVYGYTF. The CDR3 coding sequence is TGTGCCAGCAGCTTAGTTGCCGGAGTCTATGGCTACACCTTC.

The rearrangement joins TRBV19 to TRBJ1-2; weak D call: TRBD1 (6 bases). Germline V gene lookup returns CDR1 LNHDA and CDR2 SQIVND (reference sequence). V lost 6 bases to trimming and J lost 6 bases, with 14 bases between them. The CDR3 totals 13 residues. DNA of the CDR3: TGTGCCAGTAGGTCCAGGGGTGGACATGGCTACACCTTC. Protein: CASRSRGGHGYTF.

This clone was counted once. This sequence joins TRBV5-5 and TRBJ1-1; D not resolved. Germline V gives CDR1 SGHKS, CDR2 YYEKEE (reference sequence). V was shortened by 3 bases and J by 1 base, with 7 bases between the two germline ends. The CDR3 is 13 amino acids. The CDR3 region is CASSYAGNTEAFF. The CDR3 nucleotides are TGTGCCAGCAGCTACGCCGGGAACACTGAAGCTTTCTTT.

This chain uses TRBV11-2 with TRBJ1-3; D not resolved. This CDR3 contains 15 residues. Germline lookup yields CDR1 SGHAT and CDR2 FQNNGV. The germline V and J ends were trimmed by 5 bases and 2 bases, with 13 bases remaining between them. CDR3: CASSNTPGAGNTIYF. In nucleotides, the CDR3 is TGTGCCAGCAGCAATACTCCGGGTGCTGGAAACACCATATATTTT.